What follows describes a single TCR beta chain. Its antigen remains unknown. The sample originates from a study of shared clonotypes between healthy human individuals. Study details: There were three CD4 naive, three CD4 memory, two CD8 naive and one CD8 memory plates per donor.

Points from the study as a whole: Relative to their counterparts shared across all four donors, non-shared clonotypes exhibited diminished generation probabilities. Sampling was confined to blood; repertoires within tissues likely differ. In having few donors, the study represented limited genetic and exposure-history diversity.

Profiled with immunoSEQ multiplex PCR; TCRdb holds only in-frame clones, not every one. The sample lists some 2,500,000 clones, around 93% occurring once. Sequences were obtained from naive CD4+ T cells from PBMCs. The subset: CD45RA+ positively selected. The sequence came from a man between 18 and 29 years old in good health. Some clones in this sample may be carry-over from other donors' samples.

The DNA of the CDR3 is TGTGCCAGCAGCCAAGGGTTAGCGGGAGGGCCTATTGAGCAGTTCTTC. Translated: CASSQGLAGGPIEQFF. The genes are TRBV4-2 and TRBJ2-1; 11 bases are a match to TRBD2. Trimming took 1 base from V and 9 from J; bases not matched to a gene: 8. This CDR3 spans 16 amino acids. The germline V gene encodes CDR1 LGHNA and CDR2 YNFKEQ.